This passage covers 3 T cell receptor beta chains from one sample sequenced in a study of blood T cell repertoires in COVID-19. The protocol was immunoSEQ multiplex PCR, while the TCRdb copy is restricted to in-frame clones and leaves out a portion. The sample yields roughly 53,000 clones, around 87% seen once. Sequencing was performed on peripheral blood. The origin of the receptors is a woman over 75 with COVID-19, enrolled during active disease.

This clone was recorded a few times. V gene TRBV5-1 combines with J gene TRBJ2-2; maybe TRBD1 (6 bases). V lost 6 bases and J 1 base, leaving 13 bases between the germline ends. The CDR3 is 15 residues long. Looked up from germline, CDR1 is SGHRS and CDR2 is YFSETQ. CDR3 nucleotide sequence: TGCGCCAGCACAACCGGACAGCGGAACACCGGGGAGCTGTTTTTT. Translating it yields CASTTGQRNTGELFF.

The chain has TRBV6-5 and TRBJ2-4; D might be TRBD1 (5 bases). This CDR3 has 15 amino acids. The germline CDR1 and CDR2 sequences are MNHEY and SVGAGI. The V gene lost 7 bases and the J gene lost 0 bases, with 13 bases spanning the gap. As DNA, the CDR3 is TGTGCCAGCACCACCCAACAGGTAGCCAAAAACATTCAGTACTTC. Translation gives CASTTQQVAKNIQYF.

The CDR3 coding sequence is TGTGCCAGCAGCTTAGACAGGGGACAAGAGACCCAGTACTTC. This sequence encodes CASSLDRGQETQYF. This chain links TRBV11-2 with TRBJ2-5, with a tentative D call TRBD1 (6 bases). Germline-derived CDR1 and CDR2 are SGHAT and FQNNGV. The germline V and J ends were trimmed by 0 bases and 2 bases, with 7 bases remaining between them. The CDR3 is made up of 14 amino acids.